Shown below are 18 T cell receptor beta chains from a single sample sequenced in a study of pediatric ulcerative colitis. Sequencing was performed with immunoSEQ multiplex PCR; in TCRdb, only in-frame clones are kept and a portion is missing. This table holds around 20,000 clones, under 75% found once. Rectal tissue came from one to two pinch biopsies taken at colonoscopy. The sample comprised gut tissue. These receptors all stem from a boy aged 5-17 years with moderate ulcerative colitis.

V and J are TRBV15 and TRBJ2-1; TRBD2 aligns across 14 bases. Losses at the gene ends were 1 base for V and 3 bases for J; bases not matched to a gene: 8. The CDR3 consists of 19 residues. Germline CDR1 LNHNV, CDR2 YYDKDF (reference sequence). The CDR3 DNA sequence: TGTGCCACCAGCAGAGGGCTGGGACTAGCGGGAGATGGCTACAATGAGCAGTTCTTC. Protein sequence: CATSRGLGLAGDGYNEQFF.

In its sample, this clone ranks as medium-sized. The chain recombines TRBV6-1 with TRBJ1-5; D gene ambiguous. The CDR3 extends over 11 amino acids. Looked up from germline, CDR1 is MNHNS and CDR2 is SASEGT. The V end was cut by 8 bases, the J end by 4 bases, with 6 bases between. The CDR3 is CASQENQPQHF. CDR3 bases: TGTGCCAGCCAGGAAAATCAGCCCCAGCATTTT.

This chain connects TRBV30 to TRBJ2-3; no clear D gene. Germline values: CDR1 GTSNPN, CDR2 SVGIG (reference sequence). The CDR3 totals 12 residues. Trimming took 5 bases from V and 3 from J, leaving 9 bases between them. This CDR3 is CAWGVATDTQYF. CDR3 in DNA: TGTGCCTGGGGGGTTGCGACAGATACGCAGTATTTT.

This clone was recorded a few times. The chain joins TRBV19 to TRBJ1-5; D gene unclear. CDR3 length: 14 amino acids. CDR1 is LNHDA, CDR2 SQIVND, per germline (reference sequence). V gave up 8 bases and J gave up 6 bases, with 17 bases separating them. CDR3: CASLGYAQGQPQHF. The CDR3 DNA follows: TGTGCCAGTTTAGGATACGCACAAGGTCAGCCCCAGCATTTT.

The chain uses TRBV5-6 and TRBJ1-4; D is undetermined. The CDR3 extends over 16 amino acids. Germline V gene lookup returns CDR1 SGHDT and CDR2 YYEEEE. Trimming left V 2 bases short and J 4 bases short, with 15 bases between. CDR3 nucleotides: TGTGCCAGCAGCTTAGTAGGCAAGCGCGTTAATGAAAAACTGTTTTTT. Amino acid sequence: CASSLVGKRVNEKLFF.

The V gene is TRBV7-6, the J gene TRBJ2-1, with D possibly called TRBD1 or TRBD2 (5 bases each). This CDR3 is 14 amino acids long. V gave up 5 bases and J gave up 4 bases, with 12 bases separating them. The germline CDR1 and CDR2 sequences are SGHVS and FNYEAQ. CDR3 residues: CASSLGTIYNEQFF. In DNA, the CDR3 is TGTGCCAGCAGCCTGGGGACCATTTACAATGAGCAGTTCTTC.

This clone has a handful of counts. V and J are TRBV5-5 and TRBJ2-7; 7 bases agree with TRBD1. The CDR3 has 14 residues. Germline assignment: CDR1 SGHKS and CDR2 YYEKEE (reference sequence). V dropped 0 bases and J dropped 0; count of bases not matched to a gene: 0. The DNA for the CDR3 is TGTGCCAGCAGCTTGGGGGACAGCTCCTACGAGCAGTACTTC. Translation gives CASSLGDSSYEQYF.

Here the CDR3 DNA reads TGTGCCAGCAGCAAATCCCTACTTCAGGGAATTTATGAAAAACTGTTTTTT. As protein: CASSKSLLQGIYEKLFF. The rearrangement uses TRBV21-1 and TRBJ1-4; the table's D call, TRBD1, was not checked against the DNA. TRBV21-1 is a listed pseudogene. The CDR3 covers 17 residues.

This rearrangement joins TRBV11-2 to TRBJ2-7; D assignment may be TRBD1 or TRBD2 (5 bases each). V was shortened by 0 bases and J by 3 bases, with 12 bases between the two germline ends. This CDR3 spans 15 amino acids. Germline values: CDR1 SGHAT, CDR2 FQNNGV. The CDR3 sequence: CASSLDIRGDYEQYF. CDR3 nucleotides: TGTGCCAGCAGCTTAGATATAAGGGGAGACTACGAGCAGTACTTC.

V gene TRBV7-3 combines with J gene TRBJ2-5; the D gene could be TRBD1 or TRBD2 (5 bases each). CDR3 length: 15 residues. Germline CDR1 and CDR2: SGHTA and FQGTGA. V lost 2 bases and J 1 base, leaving 11 bases between the germline ends. Here the CDR3 DNA reads TGTGCCAGCAGCTTAGGTGGGGGACCCCAAGAGACCCAGTACTTC. It translates to CASSLGGGPQETQYF.

The rearrangement uses TRBV9 and TRBJ1-1, with a weak D call TRBD1 (5 bases). Germline values: CDR1 SGDLS, CDR2 YYNGEE. V was clipped by 0 bases and J by 0 bases, with 6 bases between them. The CDR3 length is 14 residues. The CDR3 spells CASSVGQLNTEAFF. The CDR3 bases are TGTGCCAGCAGCGTAGGACAGCTGAACACTGAAGCTTTCTTT.

This chain connects TRBV6-1 to TRBJ2-7, with D perhaps matching TRBD2 (5 bases). This CDR3 has 13 amino acids. V lost 5 bases to trimming and J lost 1 base, with 9 bases between them. Germline V gives CDR1 MNHNS, CDR2 SASEGT. The CDR3 sequence: CASSSGGSYEQYF. The DNA of the CDR3 is TGTGCCAGCAGTTCTGGAGGTTCCTACGAGCAGTACTTC.

This clone was seen a few times. V is TRBV2 and J is TRBJ1-2, with D possibly matching TRBD1 (5 bases). The V gene lost 4 bases and the J gene lost 3 bases, with 9 bases spanning the gap. CDR1 is SNHLY and CDR2 is FYNNEI in the germline V gene. The CDR3 covers 13 residues. The CDR3 DNA reads as TGTGCCAGCAGTGGACAGCGCTACTATGGCTACACCTTC. Amino acid sequence: CASSGQRYYGYTF.

The chain recombines TRBV2 with TRBJ2-3; D remains unclear. Germline assignment: CDR1 SNHLY and CDR2 FYNNEI. V was shortened by 7 bases and J by 2 bases, with 13 bases between the two germline ends. The CDR3 contains 14 residues. CDR3 residues: CASTLRNPTDTQYF. The CDR3 DNA reads as TGTGCCAGCACGTTAAGAAATCCCACAGATACGCAGTATTTT.

The chain recombines TRBV7-9 with TRBJ2-5; the match to TRBD1 covers 10 bases. Looked up from germline, CDR1 is SEHNR and CDR2 is FQNEAQ (reference sequence). The CDR3 extends over 16 amino acids. J gave up 2 bases and V 3 bases, and 6 bases lay outside the gene matches. The CDR3 here is CASSFDSDRGQETQYF. CDR3 DNA: TGTGCCAGCAGCTTCGACTCGGACAGGGGGCAAGAGACCCAGTACTTC.

This rearrangement joins TRBV20-1 to TRBJ2-3; D could derive from TRBD1 or TRBD2 (5 bases each). CDR1 is DFQATT and CDR2 is SNEGSKA in the germline V gene (reference sequence). The CDR3 loop spans 10 amino acids. The V and J ends lost 4 bases and 11 bases respectively, with 10 bases between them. In nucleotides, the CDR3 is TGCAGTGCTACCGGGACCCTGCAGTATTTT. The encoded protein is CSATGTLQYF.

The genes are TRBV25-1 and TRBJ2-7; D remains ambiguous. Germline-derived CDR1 and CDR2 are MGHDK and SYGVNS. The V end was cut by 7 bases, the J end by 2 bases, with 6 bases between. This CDR3 has 11 amino acids. DNA for the CDR3: TGTGCCAGCACCCGGGCCTACGAGCAGTACTTC. This encodes CASTRAYEQYF.

The gene calls are TRBV11-2 and TRBJ1-2; a weak D match, TRBD1 (6 bases). The length of the CDR3 is 15 residues. Germline V gene sequence: CDR1 SGHAT, CDR2 FQNNGV. V lost 7 bases, J lost 3 bases, and 18 bases lay in between. The CDR3 bases are TGTGCCAGCAATGTGGGGCAGGGGTTCGACTATGGCTACACCTTC. Amino acids: CASNVGQGFDYGYTF.